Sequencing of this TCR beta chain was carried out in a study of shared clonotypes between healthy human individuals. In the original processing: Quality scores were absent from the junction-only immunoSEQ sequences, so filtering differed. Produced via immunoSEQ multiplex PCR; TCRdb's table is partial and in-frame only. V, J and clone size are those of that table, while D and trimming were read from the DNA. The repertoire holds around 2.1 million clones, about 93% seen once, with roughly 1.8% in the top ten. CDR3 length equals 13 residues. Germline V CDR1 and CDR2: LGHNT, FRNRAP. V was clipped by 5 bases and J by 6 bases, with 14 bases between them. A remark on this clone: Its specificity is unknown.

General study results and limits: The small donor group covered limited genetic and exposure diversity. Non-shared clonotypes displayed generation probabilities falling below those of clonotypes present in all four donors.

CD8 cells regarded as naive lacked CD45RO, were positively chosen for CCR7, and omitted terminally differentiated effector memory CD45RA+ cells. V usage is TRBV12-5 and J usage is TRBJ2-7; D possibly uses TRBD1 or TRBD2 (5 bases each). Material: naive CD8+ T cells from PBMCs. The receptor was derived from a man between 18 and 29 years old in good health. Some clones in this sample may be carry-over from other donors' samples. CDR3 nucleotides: TGTGCTAGTGGTCACAAGGGGACGGGCGAGCAGTACTTC. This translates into CASGHKGTGEQYF.